The 14 T cell receptor beta chains below come from one sample, sequenced in a study of CD8 T cells in Susac syndrome. The RNA input was roughly 0.45 to 1 ug, and it was reverse transcribed with random hexamers. In TCRdb, the immunoSEQ multiplex PCR reads were re-called with MiXCR into one record per CDR3 protein. This table holds approximately 120,000 distinct CDR3 sequences, approximately 93% found once. Input material: CD8+ T cells from PBMCs. These receptors all stem from a human donor with multiple sclerosis.

V is TRBV3-1 and J is TRBJ2-3; 7 bases are shared with TRBD2. Germline V gene sequence: CDR1 LGHDT, CDR2 YNNKEL (reference sequence). This CDR3 contains 15 residues. After removal of 5 bases from V and 2 bases from J, the junction contained 7 bases not matched to a gene. The CDR3 reads CASSSRGEPTDTQYF. The CDR3 DNA is TGTGCCAGCAGCTCTCGGGGGGAGCCCACAGATACGCAGTATTTT.

The chain links TRBV4-1 to TRBJ1-2, with D hard to call. The CDR3 extends over 14 amino acids. Germline lookup yields CDR1 MGHRA and CDR2 YSYEKL. V was clipped by 1 base and J by 8 bases, with 14 bases between them. CDR3 protein: CASSQVPRGGGYTF. CDR3 in DNA: TGCGCCAGCAGCCAAGTTCCCCGTGGAGGGGGCTACACCTTC.

The genes are TRBV12-3 or TRBV12-4 and TRBJ1-5; TRBD1 might be the D (6 bases). This CDR3 has 16 amino acids. Trimming pared 6 bases from V and 3 bases from J, leaving 18 bases between. CDR3 sequence: CASRTRRGPLNQPQHF. The CDR3 coding sequence is TGTGCCAGCAGGACGCGACGGGGGCCCCTCAATCAGCCCCAGCATTTT.

V and J are TRBV5-6 and TRBJ1-5; D uncertain. The CDR3 is made up of 15 amino acids. Trimming took off 4 bases at V and 3 bases at J, with 14 bases between the two ends. The germline gives CDR1 SGHDT, CDR2 YYEEEE. The CDR3 sequence: CASSLSSAANQPQHF. DNA for the CDR3: TGTGCCAGCAGCCTCAGCTCGGCGGCCAATCAGCCCCAGCATTTT.

The V gene is TRBV12-5, the J gene TRBJ1-1; unclear D gene. The length of the CDR3 is 12 residues. The germline V and J ends were trimmed by 5 bases and 4 bases, with 8 bases remaining between them. The germline V gene has CDR1 LGHNT and CDR2 FRNRAP. The CDR3 sequence is CASGGSGTEAFF. The CDR3 region has the DNA TGTGCTAGTGGTGGTTCAGGCACTGAAGCTTTCTTT. The whole variable domain, remainder taken from reference TRBV12-5 and TRBJ1-1, is DARVTQTPRHKVTEMGQEVTMRCQPILGHNTVFWYRQTMMQGLELLAYFRNRAPLDDSGMPKDRFSAEMPDATLATLKIQPSEPRDSAVYFCASGGSGTEAFFGQGTRLTVV.

This clonotype showed up just once. This chain uses TRBV9 with TRBJ2-7; 8 bases map to TRBD1. Losses at the gene ends were 0 bases for V and 2 bases for J; bases not matched to a gene: 4. Germline V gene lookup returns CDR1 SGDLS and CDR2 YYNGEE. The CDR3 length is 15 residues. The CDR3 is CASSVGQGATYEQYF. CDR3 sequence (DNA): TGTGCCAGCAGCGTAGGGCAGGGGGCCACCTACGAGCAGTACTTC.

The chain combines TRBV4-1 with TRBJ2-3, with 7 bases lining up with TRBD1. The CDR3 consists of 13 residues. Germline CDR1 is MGHRA and CDR2 is YSYEKL. The trim removed 4 bases at V and 6 bases at J, leaving 4 bases unmatched. CDR3 region: CASSPQTGDTQYF. The CDR3 DNA reads as TGCGCCAGCAGCCCACAGACAGGGGATACGCAGTATTTT.

This chain connects TRBV4-1 to TRBJ2-7, with 9 bases fitting TRBD1. J was trimmed by 5 bases and V by 0 bases; bases with no gene match: 5. The V gene's germline CDR1 is MGHRA and CDR2 YSYEKL. CDR3 length: 15 residues. In nucleotides, the CDR3 is TGCGCCAGCAGCCAAGAGGGGGGACAGGGACACGAGCAGTACTTC. Its protein product is CASSQEGGQGHEQYF.

This chain links TRBV20-1 with TRBJ1-4; D unresolved. V was trimmed by 3 bases and J by 13 bases, leaving 12 bases between them. Per the germline V gene, CDR1 is DFQATT and CDR2 is SNEGSKA (reference sequence). The CDR3 sequence is 11 residues long. The CDR3 is CSARLADGLFF. In DNA form, the CDR3 reads TGCAGTGCTAGGCTGGCGGACGGACTGTTTTTT.

Written as DNA, the CDR3 is TGCAGTGCTAGATTTTTATCGTCGGGGGCTTCTTGGGCCCAGTACTTC. Translated: CSARFLSSGASWAQYF. This chain joins TRBV20-1 and TRBJ2-5, with D perhaps given as TRBD1 or TRBD2 (6 bases each). V was pared by 2 bases and J by 9 bases, with 25 bases between. The CDR3 is made up of 16 amino acids. Germline CDR1 reads DFQATT; CDR2 reads SNEGSKA (reference sequence).

This chain links TRBV7-8 with TRBJ2-3; 10 nucleotides align to TRBD1. J was trimmed by 6 bases and V by 5 bases; bases with no gene match: 2. This CDR3 is built from 13 residues. Germline values: CDR1 SGHVS, CDR2 FQNEAQ. The CDR3 coding sequence is TGTGCCAGCAGCGGGACAGGGGAGGATACGCAGTATTTT. Translated: CASSGTGEDTQYF. Full variable domain (missing parts from reference TRBV7-8 and TRBJ2-3): GAGVSQSPRYKVAKRGQDVALRCDPISGHVSLFWYQQALGQGPEFLTYFQNEAQLDKSGLPSDRFFAERPEGSVSTLKIQRTQQEDSAVYLCASSGTGEDTQYFGPGTRLTVL.

The chain links TRBV12-3 or TRBV12-4 to TRBJ2-4; D is uncertain. This CDR3 is built from 14 residues. V dropped 0 bases and J dropped 4 bases, with 7 bases sitting between them. CDR3 region: CASSLAGPKNIQYF. CDR3 bases: TGTGCCAGCAGTTTAGCCGGACCGAAAAACATTCAGTACTTC.

This sequence joins TRBV4-1 and TRBJ2-7, with 8 positions matching TRBD2. V shed 3 bases, J shed 1 base, and the junction held 2 bases outside the gene matches. Per the germline V gene, CDR1 is MGHRA and CDR2 is YSYEKL. The CDR3 spans 14 residues. The CDR3 loop reads CASSQVAGSYEQYV. For the CDR3, the DNA is TGCGCCAGCAGCCAGGTAGCGGGATCCTACGAGCAGTACGTC.

This clonotype was seen a single time. The chain uses TRBV7-6 and TRBJ2-3, with D possibly matching TRBD2 (7 bases). This CDR3 has 17 residues. V was pared by 5 bases and J by 0 bases, with 18 bases between. Germline V gene data show CDR1 as SGHVS and CDR2 as FNYEAQ. The chain's CDR3 is CASSPRPGGSSTDTQYF. CDR3 in DNA: TGTGCCAGCAGCCCCCGACCGGGGGGCTCTAGCACAGATACGCAGTATTTT. Together with reference TRBV7-6 and TRBJ2-3, the CDR3 gives the full variable domain: GAGVSQSPRYKVTKRGQDVALRCDPISGHVSLYWYRQALGQGPEFLTYFNYEAQQDKSGLPNDRFSAERPEGSISTLTIQRTEQRDSAMYRCASSPRPGGSSTDTQYFGPGTRLTVL.